The sequence of this T cell receptor (beta chain) was determined in a study of T-cell memory formation after mild COVID-19. At the level of the study: TCR clusters were mostly donor specific.

Germline-derived CDR1 and CDR2 are SGHTA and FQGNSA. The germline V and J ends were trimmed by 1 base and 0 bases, with 10 bases remaining between them. This CDR3 has 16 residues. Study results and caveats: A subset of responding clones appeared in pre-infection memory, suggesting cross-reactive memory joined. Shrinking CD4+ clones resided mostly in CM and EM, and CD8+ ones in EMRA.

Sample barcodes and UMIs were carried by the TCR alpha and TCR beta cDNA libraries that 5'RACE generated with constant-segment primers. Via MiXCR, TCRdb re-called the 5' RACE reads, giving one row per CDR3 protein. The sample contains fewer than 550,000 distinct CDR3 sequences, 15% to 25% of which appear only once. This clonotype was observed a handful of times. The antigen is undetermined. V is TRBV7-2 and J is TRBJ2-1; D unclear. The receptor comes from an adult woman who had mild COVID-19 (a few samples of this study predate the infection). Cell type and time point are not known. The specimen sequenced was PBMCs or a T cell subset sorted from them (not recorded which). The CDR3 reads CASSLDPPSSYNEQFF. CDR3 nucleotide sequence: TGTGCCAGCAGCTTAGATCCCCCAAGCTCCTACAATGAGCAGTTCTTC.